This paragraph covers one T cell receptor beta chain sequence. This entry belongs to a study of blood T cell repertoires in COVID-19. Study as a whole: The study drew acute and convalescent COVID-19 samples from the United States, Italy and Spain. T cells, B-cell-depleted T cells, or PBMCs supplied cDNA or gDNA.

In the source study's methods: Amplification with reference gene primers provided the estimates of nucleated cell counts. Method: immunoSEQ multiplex PCR; TCRdb's copy keeps in-frame clones and lacks some. V and J calls and clone size are given by that table; D and trimming were obtained from the DNA. Seen here are about 230,000 clones, around four fifths observed once, and the top ten hold roughly 2.7%. CDR1 and CDR2 from the germline V gene are SGHTS and YDEGEE. V lost 5 bases and J lost 4; bases outside the gene matches: 4. This CDR3 region has 13 residues. V is TRBV5-8 and J is TRBJ1-1; 8 bases match TRBD1. This receptor was obtained from a woman aged 65 to 85 with active or convalescent COVID-19. The specimen sequenced was peripheral blood. This CDR3 reads CASRYRGSTEAFF. In DNA form, the CDR3 reads TGTGCCAGCAGATACAGGGGGAGCACTGAAGCTTTCTTT.